One and the same sample provided the 22 T cell receptor beta chains below, sequenced in a study of CD8+CD57+ T cells in acquired aplastic anemia. All sequencing subjects had displayed CD8+CD57+ cell expansion on flow cytometry. TCR beta VDJ and CDR3 profiling used genomic DNA as template. Each CDR3 protein is one row after TCRdb ran MiXCR on the reads. This table has approximately 300,000 distinct CDR3 sequences, roughly 59% appearing once. Specimen: sorted CD4+, CD8+, or CD8+CD57+ T cells (not recorded which) from PBMCs. These receptors were obtained from a human donor with aplastic anemia.

This clonotype appeared many times. The V and J genes are TRBV2 and TRBJ1-6, with 7 bases that match TRBD1. V was pared by 8 bases and J by 2 bases, with 9 bases of the junction left unmatched. The CDR3 loop spans 16 amino acids. CDR1 and CDR2 from the germline V gene are SNHLY and FYNNEI. CDR3 DNA sequence: TGTGCCAGCTCTTTGGACAGGATTGCCTATAATTCACCCCTCCACTTT. Amino acids: CASSLDRIAYNSPLHF.

The chain uses TRBV7-2 and TRBJ1-4; D might be TRBD1 (6 bases). V was trimmed by 2 bases and J by 8 bases, leaving 12 bases between them. CDR3 length: 14 amino acids. Per the germline V gene, CDR1 is SGHTA and CDR2 is FQGNSA. The CDR3 DNA is TGTGCCAGCAGCTTACAGGACAGTGAAGAAAAACTGTTTTTT. This gives the protein CASSLQDSEEKLFF.

This clonotype was seen just once. V usage is TRBV20-1 and J usage is TRBJ2-1; the match to TRBD1 covers 9 bases. This CDR3 has 16 residues. With 0 bases clipped from V and 10 bases from J, the junction kept 13 bases outside the gene matches. The germline gives CDR1 DFQATT, CDR2 SNEGSKA (reference sequence). CDR3 loop: CSAREQDRGTSYEQFF. DNA for the CDR3: TGCAGTGCTAGAGAACAGGACAGGGGAACCTCCTACGAGCAGTTCTTC.

This clonotype was seen only a few times. The chain combines TRBV9 with TRBJ1-2; possible D gene TRBD1, 5 bases. V was pared by 4 bases and J by 8 bases, with 18 bases between. The CDR3 totals 14 residues. CDR1 is SGDLS and CDR2 is YYNGEE in the germline V gene. The CDR3 DNA sequence: TGTGCCAGCAGCTTTGATGTGGGGGGTTACGGCTACACCTTC. Its protein product is CASSFDVGGYGYTF. Based on the CDR3 plus reference TRBV9 and TRBJ1-2, the full variable domain is DSGVTQTPKHLITATGQRVTLRCSPRSGDLSVYWYQQSLDQGLQFLIQYYNGEERAKGNILERFSAQQFPDLHSELNLSSLELGDSALYFCASSFDVGGYGYTFGSGTRLTVV.

V is TRBV20-1 and J is TRBJ2-1; D remains unclear. CDR1 is DFQATT and CDR2 is SNEGSKA in the germline V gene (reference sequence). V lost 3 bases to trimming and J lost 8 bases, with 8 bases between them. The CDR3 totals 11 residues. The CDR3 coding sequence is TGCAGTGCTAGGGTGGTTGATGAGCAGTTCTTC. It specifies CSARVVDEQFF.

The genes are TRBV29-1 and TRBJ2-3; no reliable D call. Per germline, CDR1 SQVTM and CDR2 ANQGSEA. Deletions cut 5 bases from V and 0 bases from J, with 9 bases between. The CDR3 length is 13 residues. The CDR3 DNA is TGCAGCGTTAGGACCCTAAGCACAGATACGCAGTATTTT. Translating gives CSVRTLSTDTQYF.

V and J are TRBV2 and TRBJ1-6; 7 nucleotides agree with TRBD1. Germline lookup yields CDR1 SNHLY and CDR2 FYNNEI. V dropped 5 bases and J dropped 8; count of bases not matched to a gene: 6. The CDR3 loop spans 14 amino acids. CDR3 nucleotides: TGTGCCAGCAGTCGGGGACAGAGAGATTCACCCCTCCACTTT. This gives the protein CASSRGQRDSPLHF.

The V call is TRBV20-1, the J call TRBJ1-1; D is possibly TRBD1 (5 bases). The length of the CDR3 is 13 residues. The germline V gene encodes CDR1 DFQATT and CDR2 SNEGSKA (reference sequence). With 8 bases removed from V and 4 bases from J, the gap between germline ends came to 17 bases. The CDR3, as DNA: TGCAGTTCCTCACGGGACCGGGGCACTGAAGCTTTCTTT. It yields the protein CSSSRDRGTEAFF.

CDR3 in DNA: TGTGCCAGCAGCTTAGATTACAGGGGGTCCTATGGCTACACCTTC. Amino acids: CASSLDYRGSYGYTF. This chain links TRBV7-2 with TRBJ1-2; 8 bases map to TRBD1. The V gene's germline CDR1 is SGHTA and CDR2 FQGNSA. This CDR3 region has 15 residues. Germline trimming cut 1 base from V and 4 bases from J; bases unmatched to any gene: 5.

The rearrangement uses TRBV20-1 and TRBJ2-3; TRBD2 agrees at 10 bases. The CDR3 length is 14 residues. In germline, CDR1 is DFQATT, CDR2 SNEGSKA (reference sequence). The V segment lost 2 bases and the J segment 4 bases; nucleotides outside the gene matches: 3. The chain's CDR3 is CSARYLAGADTQYF. CDR3 DNA sequence: TGCAGTGCTAGATACCTAGCGGGGGCAGATACGCAGTATTTT.

This clonotype was counted a few times. The gene calls are TRBV12-3 or TRBV12-4 and TRBJ1-6; TRBD1 matches at 11 bases. The CDR3 length is 14 residues. V lost 8 bases, J lost 10 bases, and 7 bases stayed unmatched. Here the CDR3 reads CASLKGDRGSPLHF. The CDR3 DNA reads TGTGCCAGCCTGAAGGGGGACAGGGGGTCACCCCTCCACTTT.

The rearrangement links TRBV5-1 to TRBJ2-7, with no clear D. Deletions cut 4 bases from V and 0 bases from J, with 14 bases between. Germline V gene sequence: CDR1 SGHRS, CDR2 YFSETQ. This CDR3 is built from 15 residues. The CDR3: CASSPELATSYEQYF. Here the CDR3 DNA reads TGCGCCAGCAGCCCGGAACTCGCTACCTCCTACGAGCAGTACTTC. The variable domain in full, completed from reference TRBV5-1 and TRBJ2-7, reads KAGVTQTPRYLIKTRGQQVTLSCSPISGHRSVSWYQQTPGQGLQFLFEYFSETQRNKGNFPGRFSGRQFSNSRSEMNVSTLELGDSALYLCASSPELATSYEQYFGPGTRLTVT.

V gene TRBV12-5 combines with J gene TRBJ1-5, with a tentative D call TRBD1 (5 bases). The length of the CDR3 is 15 residues. The germline CDR1 and CDR2 sequences are LGHNT and FRNRAP. Trimming removed 7 bases at V and 0 bases at J, with 13 bases between. CDR3 DNA sequence: TGTGCTAGTGCCCGGGACGGAAATAGCAATCAGCCCCAGCATTTT. Amino acids: CASARDGNSNQPQHF.

This clonotype was found once. The conserved closing phenylalanine or tryptophan is absent in this CDR3, likely reflecting a read error. This chain uses TRBV11-3 with TRBJ1-6; the D is unclear. Germline assignment: CDR1 SGHNT and CDR2 YENEEA. V was clipped by 1 base and J by 6 bases, with 10 bases between them. CDR3 length: 15 amino acids. The CDR3 DNA follows: TGTGCCAGCAGCTTAGTTGAGGTGGGTAATTCACCCCTCCACCTT. Translated: CASSLVEVGNSPLHL.

This clonotype occurred many times. The CDR3 is CASTRQGSDSPLHF. In DNA form, the CDR3 reads TGTGCCAGCACGAGGCAGGGTTCGGATTCACCCCTCCACTTT. V gene TRBV6-5 combines with J gene TRBJ1-6; D is possibly TRBD1 (5 bases). Trimming took 7 bases from V and 8 from J, leaving 15 bases between them. The germline V gene has CDR1 MNHEY and CDR2 SVGAGI. The CDR3 loop spans 14 amino acids.

The V gene is TRBV20-1, the J gene TRBJ2-7, with 9 bases fitting TRBD2. Germline V lookup: CDR1 DFQATT, CDR2 SNEGSKA (reference sequence). Trimming removed 7 bases from V and 0 bases from J; junction bases left unmatched: 7. The CDR3 is 14 amino acids. DNA of the CDR3: TGCAGTGGGGCGGGACTAGCAGCCTCCTACGAGCAGTACTTC. The encoded protein is CSGAGLAASYEQYF.

Ten or more counts support this clonotype. The chain has TRBV2 and TRBJ1-2; D call uncertain. Germline CDR1 and CDR2: SNHLY and FYNNEI. V lost 8 bases, J lost 1 base, and 5 bases lay in between. The CDR3 totals 11 residues. The CDR3, as DNA: TGTGCCAGCTGGGATAACTATGGCTACACCTTC. It translates to CASWDNYGYTF.

This clonotype was seen once. The rearrangement links TRBV14 to TRBJ1-6, with D unresolved. V lost 3 bases, J lost 6 bases, and 9 bases lay in between. Germline V CDR1 and CDR2: SGHDN, FVKESK. The CDR3 has 14 amino acids. CDR3 region: CASSHSGLNSPLHF. The CDR3 DNA sequence: TGTGCCAGCAGCCACAGCGGGCTTAATTCACCCCTCCACTTT.

V gene TRBV20-1 combines with J gene TRBJ2-7; the match to TRBD1 covers 7 bases. This CDR3 comprises 14 residues. CDR1 is DFQATT, CDR2 SNEGSKA, per germline (reference sequence). The trim removed 5 bases at V and 1 base at J, leaving 8 bases unmatched. The CDR3 sequence: CSAWPSGQSYEQYF. CDR3 nucleotide sequence: TGCAGTGCTTGGCCCTCGGGACAGTCCTACGAGCAGTACTTC.

This clonotype was seen a handful of times. The chain carries TRBV9 and TRBJ2-7; D could derive from TRBD1 or TRBD2 (6 bases each). The CDR3 sequence is 16 residues long. Germline loops: CDR1 SGDLS, CDR2 YYNGEE. The V end was cut by 0 bases, the J end by 5 bases, with 18 bases between. The chain's CDR3 is CASSVDGGSVVDEQYF. In DNA form, the CDR3 reads TGTGCCAGCAGCGTAGACGGGGGCAGTGTTGTGGACGAGCAGTACTTC.

This sequence joins TRBV7-2 and TRBJ2-7, with D perhaps matching TRBD2 (7 bases). The CDR3 contains 14 residues. The V gene lost 5 bases and the J gene lost 6 bases, with 17 bases spanning the gap. The germline V gene encodes CDR1 SGHTA and CDR2 FQGNSA. CDR3 loop: CASSPTGGRGEQYF. The CDR3 region has the DNA TGTGCCAGCAGCCCAACGGGGGGCCGGGGCGAGCAGTACTTC.

In the case of this clonotype: The CDR3 ends on some other residue instead of the conserved phenylalanine or tryptophan, so this is likely a read error. V gene TRBV9 combines with J gene TRBJ2-3, with D possibly TRBD2 on 6 matching bases. Trimming pared 4 bases from V and 3 bases from J, leaving 15 bases between. CDR3 size: 15 residues. CDR1 and CDR2 (germline): SGDLS, YYNGEE. CDR3: CASSLGTWGTDTQYS. In DNA form, the CDR3 reads TGTGCCAGCAGCCTAGGGACTTGGGGTACAGATACGCAGTATTCT.